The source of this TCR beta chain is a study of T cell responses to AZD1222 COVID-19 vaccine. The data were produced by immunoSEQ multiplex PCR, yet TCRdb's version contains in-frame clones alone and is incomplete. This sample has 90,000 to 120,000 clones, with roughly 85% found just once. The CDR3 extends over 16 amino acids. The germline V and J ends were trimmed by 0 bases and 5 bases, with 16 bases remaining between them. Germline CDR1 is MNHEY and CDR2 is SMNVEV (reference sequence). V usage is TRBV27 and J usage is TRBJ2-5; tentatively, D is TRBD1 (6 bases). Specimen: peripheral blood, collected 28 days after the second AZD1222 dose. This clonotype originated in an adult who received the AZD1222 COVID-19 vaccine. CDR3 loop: CASSLSPGTSGETQYF. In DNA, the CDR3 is TGTGCCAGCAGTTTATCTCCCGGGACATCAGGGGAGACCCAGTACTTC.